The T cell receptor (beta chain) described here comes from a study of cytomegalovirus exposure and HLA in healthy donors (dated by TCRdb to the late 2010s). About the study as a whole: According to an earlier analysis of several hundred of the donors, 150 million to 200 million T cells yielded approximately 120 million unique TCR beta sequences and about 300 Gb of sequence data. Using immunosequencing, the study profiled T cell repertoires from some 670 subjects and related those repertoires to cytomegalovirus serostatus. Four to six DR-DQ haplotypes were handled as single units for association and clustering, since linkage in the cohort was strong. Every repertoire in the discovery cohort had been generated on one and the same sequencing platform. Class I and class II HLA loci were covered by the typing at four-digit resolution. The study aimed to test whether signatures of past pathogen exposure could be identified by cataloging public T cell receptors. To predict cytomegalovirus infection status, the study combined high-throughput TCR immunosequencing, statistical association of individual TCRs with disease status, and machine learning. Genome-wide SNP genotypes for about 60% of the roughly 700 donors were used in a later genetic analysis, which treated that subset as a discovery cohort. Donor age, sex, ethnicity and CMV serostatus were collected together with the repertoire data. The genetic ancestry cluster associated with self-reported Caucasian donors included about four fifths of the 398 genotyped donors. A separate validation cohort of over 95 different subjects was used in addition to the approximately 670-subject first cohort. The number of donors typed differed by locus, with about 629-630 for A, B, C, DRB1 and DQB1, more than 500 for DQA1, about 610 for DPA1, and some 440 for DPB1. In a later analysis, previously published TCR beta repertoires from hundreds of donors were re-analyzed and high-resolution HLA genotyping was added so that TCR occurrence patterns could be studied. In the later analysis, no new phenotypic data were used to find candidate immune exposures; instead, reliance was placed on TCR beta sequences and their occurrence across donors. Approximately 300 gigabases of sequencing data and 91 million or so unique TCR sequences made up an early release that covered some 640 HLA-typed donors. An earlier analysis of around 540 of the donors applied high-throughput TCR beta sequencing to assess whether each TCR beta V gene segment acted as functional or pseudogenic. Among 398 genotyped donors of the cohort, an average of about 240,000 unique TCR beta nucleotide sequences were sequenced per donor, about a sixth of them non-productive.

What the study reported, not specific to this receptor: A further reported finding was that TCR beta sequences accurately predicted the HLA-A and HLA-B alleles for most subjects in the first cohort. In an earlier analysis of 450 to 750 of the donors, most TCR beta V segments appeared in productive rearrangements about 90% or about 30% of the time, broadly matching IMGT annotations. Most CMV-associated TCR beta chains appeared to be HLA-restricted in a later analysis, and the HLA associations seemed to be driven largely by CMV exposure. Some IMGT-functional V segments, including TRBV6-2 and TRBV6-3, could not be told apart with the 87-base-pair reads, so those segments were excluded. The earlier analysis of 587 of the donors excluded over 15 rarely observed V segments, including chromosome 9 orphons, because counts were too low. V-gene and J-gene trimming of TCR beta chains was associated with a missense DCLRE1C variant in a later genetic analysis, and the association was replicated in an independent cohort. The authors suggested that the approach could potentially be generalized to other disease states and immunological phenotypes. Because some donors lacked HLA typing at each locus, the association tests relied only on the typed subset. Correlated functional status among segregating V segments might reflect linkage disequilibrium, but an unknown experimental factor could not be ruled out. In a later analysis, the rate of TCR association differed among HLA loci, with DRB1 alleles having the most associated TCRs and HLA-C alleles having the fewest. Presence/absence analyses assumed roughly uniform sequencing depth across donors, an assumption that may not hold. According to a later genetic analysis, donors in an Asian-associated ancestry cluster had fewer N-insertions in productive TCRs than the roughly 700-donor mean. The classifier was reported to diagnose cytomegalovirus status with high specificity and sensitivity in both the original cohort and the validation cohort. A later analysis reported that several top co-occurrence clusters appeared linked to parvovirus B19, influenza, CMV and Epstein-Barr virus. While some public TCRs were present in many individuals, most TCR sequences turned up only very rarely across donors. In a later analysis, about 16,000 TCR beta sequences were associated with specific HLA alleles at a false discovery rate of 0.05. The cohort was sequenced for TCR beta chains only, and without alpha or paired-chain data the features that could be detected were limited. The only immune exposure information available for the cohort was CMV serostatus. A few of the identified cytomegalovirus-associated TCR beta chains were confirmed in vitro to be specific for cytomegalovirus antigens. When HLA alleles, especially DR and DQ, strongly co-occurred, TCR associations were difficult to assign to individual alleles. The study listed approximately 150 TCR beta chains as associated with cytomegalovirus. A cluster of highly shared sequence variants was judged likely to represent a technical artifact of the sequencing pipeline. Compared with equally common non-associated chains, HLA-associated TCR beta chains in a later analysis were more clonally expanded and had lower generation probabilities.

The cohort consisted of 650 to 850 healthy bone marrow donors. At the time of sampling, every cohort member was nominally healthy, though immune exposures that went unrecorded were likely present. The donor was CMV seropositive and was included in the group of 270 or so seropositive cohort members. A peripheral blood sample was provided by each donor, and peripheral blood mononuclear cells were used for TCR beta sequencing. Genomic DNA extraction from the blood cell samples was performed with the Qiagen DNeasy Blood Extraction Kit. In regard to this clone: Which antigen it targets is not known.

Receptor amplification or capture employed the immunoSEQ multiplex PCR assay. A mixture of 60 forward primers for TCR Vbeta segments and 13 reverse primers for TCR Jbeta segments was used in the multiplex PCR. A multiplex PCR assay on genomic DNA amplified the CDR3 region of rearranged TCR beta genes. Amplified TCR beta libraries were sequenced as 87-base-pair reads on the Illumina HiSeq System. Concerning the study's data processing: A later analysis counted about 76 million unique TCR beta chains across the 690 or so repertoires, and some 12 million of these chains were shared by at least two donors. Raw reads were error-corrected and collapsed into unique sequences by a nearest-neighbor algorithm in which closely related sequences were merged to remove PCR and sequencing errors. V, D and J gene segments were assigned by aligning CDR3 sequences to IMGT reference sequences. For a sequence to be retained, a match of at least six nucleotides was required to both a V gene segment and a J gene segment. A rearrangement counted as productive if the CDR3 had no stop codons and remained in frame with V and J, and every other rearrangement counted as non-productive. Following IMGT convention, CDR3 was defined as the stretch from the second conserved V-encoded cysteine to the conserved J-encoded phenylalanine. In an earlier analysis of around 640 of the donors, sequences lacking an unambiguous match to a single V gene segment were excluded. In an earlier analysis of approximately 590 of the donors, V segments were called functional above 56.7% productive rearrangements and were called segregating when the between-donor standard deviation exceeded 5%. To diagnose cytomegalovirus status from the catalog of TCR beta chain sequences, a statistical classification framework was built. In a later analysis, TCR nucleotide sequences were compared against IMGT/GENE-DB human TR gene sequences so that V and J genes could be assigned. A later analysis assigned CDR3 sequences and most-parsimonious VDJ recombination scenarios with the TCRdist pipeline. In a later analysis, every TCR beta chain was defined by the combination of its CDR3 amino acid sequence and its V-gene family, and reads without a unique V-gene family were dropped. To address suspected cross-contamination and a sequencing artifact, a later analysis removed approximately 600 highly shared, low-generation-probability nucleotide sequences. For each public chain, a later analysis derived a clonal expansion index from normalized ranks of inferred template counts within each repertoire. In a later analysis, generation probabilities were computed with a VDJ recombination model fitted to out-of-frame rearrangements, and the resulting probabilities were checked against IGoR. A later analysis scored TCR-TCR, TCR-HLA and TCR-CMV co-occurrence with hypergeometric tests, applying a repertoire-size bias correction to TCR pairs. In a later analysis, false discovery rates were estimated by permuting HLA or CMV assignments 20 times. In a later analysis, co-occurring TCRs were grouped with DBSCAN, and TCRdist sequence similarity was added when clustering was performed within HLA-allele-positive subsets. For co-occurrence clustering, repertoires with fewer than 30,000 or more than 120,000 public chains were excluded, along with a handful of repertoires with anomalous nucleotide sharing. TCRdb retrieved this table from immuneACCESS and kept in-frame rearrangements only. Not all clones are present; in checked studies, unresolved V genes account for under half, and no reason is known for the remainder. V, J and clone size are those of that table, while D and trimming were read from the DNA. The table for this sample records about 130,000 clones. The biggest ten clones account for under 2% of the sample.

Relative to germline, V is 3 bases shorter and J is 5 bases shorter, with 29 bases between their ends. Including the terminal cysteine and phenylalanine, the CDR3 comprises 20 residues. Only the CDR3 DNA stays, 60 bases, in frame from base 1. The germline V gene supplies CDR1 KGHSH and CDR2 LQKENI. The sequence is built from TRBV18 and TRBJ2-1; the D gene is perhaps TRBD2, on 6 matching bases. The receptor's source is a woman in her forties in good health and CMV-seropositive. Sequencing input: PBMCs. The DNA reads TGTGCCAGCTCACCCAACCCTTTCATAGCGGCCGGGAGCGTGGACAATGAGCAGTTCTTC. Its coded protein is CASSPNPFIAAGSVDNEQFF. Supplemented by the reference TRBV18 and TRBJ2-1 proteins around the CDR3, the complete variable domain is NAGVMQNPRHLVRRRGQEARLRCSPMKGHSHVYWYRQLPEEGLKFMVYLQKENIIDESGMPKERFSAEFPKEGPSILRIQQVVRGDSAAYFCASSPNPFIAAGSVDNEQFFGPGTRLTVL.